This T cell receptor beta chain appears in the sequencing data of a study of T cell responses to AZD1222 COVID-19 vaccine. The CDR3 runs 13 residues. Trimming pared 0 bases from V and 7 bases from J, leaving 10 bases between. Germline CDR1 reads SGHAT; CDR2 reads FQNNGV. Using immunoSEQ multiplex PCR, the repertoire was profiled, and TCRdb retains in-frame clones only, with some absent. The sample includes about 170,000 clones, over 85% of them seen just once. The sequence derives from an adult in good health. The chain joins TRBV11-2 to TRBJ2-7; unclear D gene. This specimen consisted of peripheral blood, obtained on day 0 of AZD1222 vaccination. The CDR3 reads CASSLDLIGEQYF. DNA of the CDR3: TGTGCCAGCAGCTTAGATCTCATCGGGGAGCAGTACTTC.